This section outlines one TCR beta chain sequence together with its context. These data belong to a study of T cell responses to AZD1222 COVID-19 vaccine. The method was immunoSEQ multiplex PCR; TCRdb's version includes in-frame clones alone and lacks a portion of them. Counted here are 150,000 to 200,000 clones, about 90% occurring once; the ten biggest clones make up 2.5% to 3%. V lost 4 bases to trimming and J lost 0 bases, with 13 bases between them. The germline gives CDR1 KGHSH, CDR2 LQKENI. The CDR3 contains 15 residues. The sequence was obtained from an adult in good health. The chain carries TRBV18 and TRBJ2-7, with D possibly TRBD1 on 7 matching bases. Specimen: peripheral blood, collected on day 0 of MenACWY control vaccination. Written as DNA, the CDR3 is TGTGCCAGCTCACGGGGGGACAGCCGCTCCTACGAGCAGTACTTC. Translated, it gives CASSRGDSRSYEQYF. Using reference TRBV18 and TRBJ2-7 for the parts outside the CDR3, the full variable domain is NAGVMQNPRHLVRRRGQEARLRCSPMKGHSHVYWYRQLPEEGLKFMVYLQKENIIDESGMPKERFSAEFPKEGPSILRIQQVVRGDSAAYFCASSRGDSRSYEQYFGPGTRLTVT.